The rows below give T cell receptor beta chains drawn from one sample of a study of T cell responses to AZD1222 COVID-19 vaccine. Assay used: immunoSEQ multiplex PCR; TCRdb lists only in-frame clones, some missing. The sample has about 160,000 clones, about 91% seen once. This sample comprised peripheral blood, obtained on day 0 of MenACWY control vaccination. The receptors stem from an adult in good health. CDR3s include the opening cysteine and the closing phenylalanine or tryptophan. A D gene is named only where the DNA matches it firmly. Where a row states a size, it is once, few, many or the class of an expanded clone; other rows omit it.

d_call	v_call	j_call	clone_size	cdr3_nt	cdr3_aa
.	TRBV2	TRBJ2-1	.	TGTGCCAGCAGCTGGGGTCCCCACAATGAGCAGTTCTTC	CASSWGPHNEQFF
.	TRBV12-3/TRBV12-4	TRBJ1-2	.	TGTGCCAGCAGTGCGGGCCGGGGCTACACCTTC	CASSAGRGYTF
.	TRBV6-2/TRBV6-3	TRBJ2-3	.	TGTGCCAGCAGTTATCTGGATACGCAGTATTTT	CASSYLDTQYF
TRBD2	TRBV20-1	TRBJ2-1	.	TGCAGTGCTAGTCCCTTAGCGGGAGGGCCGGGAAATGAGCAGTTCTTC	CSASPLAGGPGNEQFF
.	TRBV29-1	TRBJ1-2	.	TGCAGCGCAGGACATTTAGCTAACTATGGCTACACCTTC	CSAGHLANYGYTF
TRBD2	TRBV3-1/TRBV3-2	TRBJ2-7	.	TGTGCCAGCAGCCCCCGGCTAGCGGGAGTATCTGCCTACGAGCAGTACTTC	CASSPRLAGVSAYEQYF
.	TRBV6-5	TRBJ2-3	.	TGTGCCAGCAGTTACCCCGCATCAGATACGCAGTATTTT	CASSYPASDTQYF
.	TRBV5-5	TRBJ1-3	.	TGTGCCAGCAGCTTGGCTGGAAACACCATATATTTT	CASSLAGNTIYF
.	TRBV7-2	TRBJ2-7	.	TGTGCCAGCAGCTCGATCGGGGGCGAGCAGTGCTTC	CASSSIGGEQCF
.	TRBV29-1	TRBJ2-1	.	TGCAGCGTTGAACGGGGCCCCGGGGGCTCCTACAATGAGCAGTTCTTC	CSVERGPGGSYNEQFF
TRBD2	TRBV10-1	TRBJ2-2	.	TGCGCCAGCAGTGCTAGCGGGGACACCGGGGAGCTGTTTTTT	CASSASGDTGELFF
TRBD1	TRBV27	TRBJ1-4	.	TGTGCCAGCAGCCACAGTCGGGCAGGGGGGGGCGAAAAACTGTTTTTT	CASSHSRAGGGEKLFF
.	TRBV21-1	TRBJ1-5	.	TGTGCCAGCAGCAAAGAGAGGCGGAAACCATCGAGCAATCAGCCCCAGCATTTT	CASSKERRKPSSNQPQHF
TRBD1	TRBV4-2	TRBJ1-2	.	TGTGCCAGCAGCCAAAAGGGGGCCTTTCAAAACTATGGCTACACCTTC	CASSQKGAFQNYGYTF
.	TRBV19	TRBJ1-2	few	TGTGCCAGTAGTATTTTGGATACCGGCTACACCTTC	CASSILDTGYTF
.	TRBV27	TRBJ2-1	.	TGTGCCAGCAGCCGATTCAGGGGAACCTACAATGAGCAGTTCTTC	CASSRFRGTYNEQFF